The clone carrying this T cell receptor beta chain appeared once. Data came from immunoSEQ multiplex PCR; TCRdb stores just in-frame clones and leaves some out. The sample holds some 140,000 clones, around 85% seen once. This entry belongs to a study of blood T cell repertoires in COVID-19. The CDR3 runs 15 residues. Deletions cut 6 bases from V and 0 bases from J, with 12 bases between. CDR1 WNHNN and CDR2 SYGVQD come from the germline V gene (reference sequence). The specimen was peripheral blood. This receptor was obtained from a woman aged 55-69 years with acute or convalescent COVID-19. This chain connects TRBV10-1 to TRBJ2-1, with a tentative D call TRBD1 (5 bases). The CDR3 spells CASSLDSNSYNEQFF. The CDR3 DNA reads as TGCGCCAGCAGCCTCGACAGTAACTCCTACAATGAGCAGTTCTTC.